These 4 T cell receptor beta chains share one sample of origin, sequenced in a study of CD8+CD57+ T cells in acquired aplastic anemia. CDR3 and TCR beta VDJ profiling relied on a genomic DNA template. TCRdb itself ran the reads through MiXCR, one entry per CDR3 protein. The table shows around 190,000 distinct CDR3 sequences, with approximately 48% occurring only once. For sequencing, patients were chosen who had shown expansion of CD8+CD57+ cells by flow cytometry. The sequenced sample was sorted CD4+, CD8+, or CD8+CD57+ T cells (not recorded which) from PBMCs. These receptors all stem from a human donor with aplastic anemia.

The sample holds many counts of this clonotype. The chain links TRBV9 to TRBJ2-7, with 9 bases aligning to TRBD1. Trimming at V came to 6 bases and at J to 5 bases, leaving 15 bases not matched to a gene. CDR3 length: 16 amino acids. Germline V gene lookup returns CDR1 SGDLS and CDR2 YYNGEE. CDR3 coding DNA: TGTGCCAGCACCGCCACTTCCGGGACAGGGTTGCACGAGCAGTACTTC. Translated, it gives CASTATSGTGLHEQYF.

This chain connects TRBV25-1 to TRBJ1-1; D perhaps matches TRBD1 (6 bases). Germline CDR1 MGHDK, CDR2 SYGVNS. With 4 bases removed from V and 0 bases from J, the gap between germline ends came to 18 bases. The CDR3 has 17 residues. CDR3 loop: CASSARGGVGLNTEAFF. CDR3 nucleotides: TGTGCCAGCAGTGCTCGAGGGGGAGTGGGATTGAACACTGAAGCTTTCTTT.

The CDR3 bases are TGTGCCAGTAGAAACGTGGGGTCGAGTGGTCAGCCCCAGCATTTT. It codes for CASRNVGSSGQPQHF. The J gene is TRBJ1-5, the V gene TRBV19; D is ambiguous. Trimming stripped 6 bases from V and 6 bases from J, with 18 bases between. Germline-derived CDR1 and CDR2 are LNHDA and SQIVND (reference sequence). The CDR3 has 15 amino acids.

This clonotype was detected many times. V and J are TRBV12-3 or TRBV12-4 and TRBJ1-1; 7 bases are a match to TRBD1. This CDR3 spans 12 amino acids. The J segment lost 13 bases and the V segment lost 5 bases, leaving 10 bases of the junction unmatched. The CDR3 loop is CASSRPGQPNFF. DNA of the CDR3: TGTGCCAGCAGTCGACCGGGACAGCCTAATTTCTTT.